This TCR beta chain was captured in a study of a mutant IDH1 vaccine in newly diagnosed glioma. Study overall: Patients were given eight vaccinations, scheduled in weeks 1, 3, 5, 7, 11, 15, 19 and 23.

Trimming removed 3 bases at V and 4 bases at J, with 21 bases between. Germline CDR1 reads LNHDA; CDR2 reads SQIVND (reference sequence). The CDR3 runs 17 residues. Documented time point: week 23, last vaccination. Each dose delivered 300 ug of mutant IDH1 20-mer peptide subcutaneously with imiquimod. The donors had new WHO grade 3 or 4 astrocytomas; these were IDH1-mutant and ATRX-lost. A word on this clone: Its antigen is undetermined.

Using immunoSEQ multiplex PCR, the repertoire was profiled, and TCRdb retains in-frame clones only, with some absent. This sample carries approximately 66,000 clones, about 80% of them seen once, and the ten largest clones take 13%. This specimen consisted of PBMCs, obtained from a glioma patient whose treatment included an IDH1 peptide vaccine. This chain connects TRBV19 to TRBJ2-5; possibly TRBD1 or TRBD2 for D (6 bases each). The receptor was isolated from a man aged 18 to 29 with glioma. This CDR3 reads CASSMGRGHSSPETQYF. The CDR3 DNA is TGTGCCAGTAGTATGGGGCGGGGACACTCCTCCCCAGAGACCCAGTACTTC.